Shown below are 19 T cell receptor beta chains from a single sample sequenced in a study of neurological immune-mediated disorders. TCRdb itself ran the 5' RACE reads through MiXCR, one entry per CDR3 protein. The profile shows approximately 59,000 distinct CDR3 sequences, about 5.2% of them singletons. Sequencing was done on a sample of PBMCs. These receptors all come from a human donor with multiple sclerosis. The donor label of this sample is uncertain.

This clonotype was observed at least ten times. The chain carries TRBV12-3 or TRBV12-4 and TRBJ2-7, with unresolved D. The germline V and J ends were trimmed by 3 bases and 6 bases, with 12 bases remaining between them. The CDR3 loop spans 13 amino acids. CDR3 amino acids: CASSFGQHGEQYF. CDR3 DNA: TGTGCCAGCAGTTTTGGGCAGCACGGCGAGCAGTACTTC.

In its sample, this clonotype was seen many times. V gene TRBV20-1 combines with J gene TRBJ1-4; 7 bases line up with TRBD1. The CDR3 extends over 14 amino acids. Germline-derived CDR1 and CDR2 are DFQATT and SNEGSKA (reference sequence). Germline trimming cut 1 base from V and 7 bases from J; bases unmatched to any gene: 6. The CDR3: CSARAPGGGEKLFF. CDR3 DNA: TGCAGTGCTAGAGCCCCAGGGGGTGGTGAAAAACTGTTTTTT.

At least ten counts were recorded for this clonotype. The rearrangement joins TRBV4-2 to TRBJ1-2; no firm D call. Trimming pared 6 bases from V and 6 bases from J, leaving 14 bases between. Germline values: CDR1 LGHNA, CDR2 YNFKEQ. There are 13 residues in the CDR3. The CDR3 DNA sequence: TGTGCCAGCAGTCTTTCGGGGTTGGATGGCTACACCTTC. It specifies CASSLSGLDGYTF.

This clonotype has only a few counts. The chain uses TRBV10-1 and TRBJ1-4; 8 positions match TRBD1. Germline CDR1 WNHNN, CDR2 SYGVQD (reference sequence). The CDR3 totals 14 residues. Trimming cost V 6 bases and J 5 bases; bases outside gene matches: 5. The chain's CDR3 is CASSEGQGNEKLFF. CDR3 sequence (DNA): TGCGCCAGCAGCGAAGGACAGGGCAATGAAAAACTGTTTTTT.

This clonotype showed up many times. The chain couples TRBV29-1 to TRBJ1-2, with a tentative D call TRBD1 (5 bases). V lost 0 bases and J 8 bases, leaving 16 bases between the germline ends. Germline V gene data show CDR1 as SQVTM and CDR2 as ANQGSEA. CDR3 length equals 14 residues. The CDR3 DNA reads TGCAGCGTTGAAGAGTGGGGCGGGGCAGAAGGCTACACCTTC. This codes for CSVEEWGGAEGYTF.

This clonotype was found many times. The chain has TRBV20-1 and TRBJ2-5; D uncertain. CDR3 length equals 12 residues. V was clipped by 0 bases and J by 4 bases, with 6 bases between them. CDR1 and CDR2 (germline): DFQATT, SNEGSKA (reference sequence). CDR3 bases: TGCAGTGCTAGAGAGTCCCTAGAGACCCAGTACTTC. This gives the protein CSARESLETQYF.

This clonotype came up many times. The chain is built from TRBV5-1 and TRBJ1-1; maybe TRBD1 (6 bases). V dropped 0 bases and J dropped 5 bases, with 14 bases sitting between them. Germline lookup yields CDR1 SGHRS and CDR2 YFSETQ. The CDR3 is 15 residues long. DNA for the CDR3: TGCGCCAGCAGCTTGGTTGGGGGCGCAGGGACTGAAGCTTTCTTT. Its translation is CASSLVGGAGTEAFF.

This clonotype came up many times. The chain is built from TRBV3-1 and TRBJ2-1; TRBD2 matches 8 bases. The germline V gene encodes CDR1 LGHDT and CDR2 YNNKEL (reference sequence). V lost 1 base to trimming and J lost 7 bases; unmatched junction nucleotides: 6. This CDR3 spans 15 amino acids. Written as DNA, the CDR3 is TGTGCCAGCAGCCAAGTCCAGCGGGGGTTTAATGAGCAGTTCTTC. The encoded protein is CASSQVQRGFNEQFF.

This clonotype has ten or more counts. The chain combines TRBV5-1 with TRBJ1-1, with a weak D call TRBD1 (6 bases). CDR1 SGHRS and CDR2 YFSETQ come from the germline V gene. There are 15 residues in the CDR3. V was pared by 4 bases and J by 3 bases, with 16 bases between. The CDR3 coding sequence is TGCGCCAGCAGCCTGGGTGGGGGCTATGACACTGAAGCTTTCTTT. Its protein is CASSLGGGYDTEAFF. The whole variable domain, remainder taken from reference TRBV5-1 and TRBJ1-1, is KAGVTQTPRYLIKTRGQQVTLSCSPISGHRSVSWYQQTPGQGLQFLFEYFSETQRNKGNFPGRFSGRQFSNSRSEMNVSTLELGDSALYLCASSLGGGYDTEAFFGQGTRLTVV.

This clonotype has a count of ten or more. The V call is TRBV29-1, the J call TRBJ2-2; possibly TRBD1 for D (5 bases). V was pared by 2 bases and J by 4 bases, with 14 bases between. Germline CDR1 SQVTM, CDR2 ANQGSEA. The CDR3 consists of 15 residues. CDR3 loop: CSVETGSVGTGELFF. The CDR3 DNA is TGCAGCGTTGAAACAGGTTCGGTTGGCACCGGGGAGCTGTTTTTT.

Many counts were recorded for this clonotype. The CDR3 reads CSARDGVGNQPQHF. CDR3 nucleotides: TGCAGTGCTAGAGATGGGGTCGGGAATCAGCCCCAGCATTTT. This sequence joins TRBV20-1 and TRBJ1-5; D is ambiguous. Trimming removed 0 bases from V and 4 bases from J, with 10 bases in between. The CDR3 is 14 amino acids. Germline CDR1 and CDR2: DFQATT and SNEGSKA (reference sequence).

This clonotype was picked up many times. The chain links TRBV11-2 to TRBJ2-7; TRBD2 aligns across 7 bases. The CDR3 loop spans 16 amino acids. The V and J ends lost 2 bases and 2 bases, in that order; junction bases with no gene match: 9. The germline V gene has CDR1 SGHAT and CDR2 FQNNGV. The CDR3: CASSLTLGAGAYEQYF. The CDR3 DNA is TGTGCCAGCAGCTTAACCCTAGGGGCGGGGGCCTACGAGCAGTACTTC.

There are many counts of this clonotype. The gene calls are TRBV15 and TRBJ2-5; 7 positions match TRBD1. V lost 0 bases and J lost 1; bases outside the gene matches: 5. Germline CDR1 and CDR2: LNHNV and YYDKDF (reference sequence). The CDR3 has 16 amino acids. The CDR3 loop reads CATSRENRGVQETQYF. The CDR3, as DNA: TGTGCCACCAGCAGAGAAAACAGGGGAGTCCAAGAGACCCAGTACTTC. Full variable domain (remainder filled in from reference TRBV15 and TRBJ2-5): DAMVIQNPRYQVTQFGKPVTLSCSQTLNHNVMYWYQQKSSQAPKLLFHYYDKDFNNEADTPDNFQSRRPNTSFCFLDIRSPGLGDTAMYLCATSRENRGVQETQYFGPGTRLLVL.

This clonotype was recorded many times. The V gene is TRBV20-1, the J gene TRBJ1-2; 7 positions match TRBD1. Germline V gene lookup returns CDR1 DFQATT and CDR2 SNEGSKA (reference sequence). The CDR3 spans 12 residues. CDR3 amino acids: CRARGADYGYTF. The CDR3 DNA reads TGCAGGGCCAGGGGGGCAGACTATGGCTACACCTTC.

This clonotype was detected ten times or more. Written as DNA, the CDR3 is TGCAGTGCTAGAGAGCTTCAGGGACCTAATGAAAAACTGTTTTTT. It translates to CSARELQGPNEKLFF. The chain uses TRBV20-1 and TRBJ1-4; D possibly corresponds to TRBD1 (5 bases). V lost 0 bases, J lost 3 bases, and 11 bases lay in between. Germline assignment: CDR1 DFQATT and CDR2 SNEGSKA (reference sequence). This CDR3 is built from 15 residues.

This clonotype is labeled medium-sized. The chain carries TRBV20-1 and TRBJ2-5; D perhaps matches TRBD2 (5 bases). The germline V gene encodes CDR1 DFQATT and CDR2 SNEGSKA (reference sequence). This CDR3 has 15 amino acids. Trimming stripped 3 bases from V and 0 bases from J, with 14 bases between. The CDR3 bases are TGCAGTGCTAGGGAAGCGGACGGGGACCAAGAGACCCAGTACTTC. As protein: CSAREADGDQETQYF.

This clonotype was counted at least ten times. The genes are TRBV5-1 and TRBJ2-1; D call uncertain. Germline V gene lookup returns CDR1 SGHRS and CDR2 YFSETQ. V shed 0 bases and J shed 7 bases, with 8 bases lying between them. This CDR3 has 13 amino acids. The CDR3 DNA reads as TGCGCCAGCAGCTTGGTTACGTGGAATGAGCAGTTCTTC. It encodes CASSLVTWNEQFF.

This clonotype was observed at least ten times. The CDR3 DNA reads as TGTGCCAGCAGCTTTACAGGGTCTATAGTCTCTGGGGCCAACGTCCTGACTTTC. It yields the protein CASSFTGSIVSGANVLTF. The genes are TRBV5-6 and TRBJ2-6; D is perhaps TRBD1 (6 bases). Germline loops: CDR1 SGHDT, CDR2 YYEEEE. This CDR3 contains 18 residues. V was shortened by 2 bases and J by 0 bases, with 15 bases between the two germline ends.

This clonotype was seen repeatedly, ten times or more. The J gene is TRBJ1-1, the V gene TRBV10-2, with 8 bases that match TRBD1. V was clipped by 4 bases and J by 3 bases; unmatched bases: 10. Per the germline V gene, CDR1 is WSHSY and CDR2 is SAAADI. The CDR3 has 16 amino acids. The CDR3 DNA sequence: TGCGCCAGCAGTGCAATACTAACAGGGGGTGACACTGAAGCTTTCTTT. Translated: CASSAILTGGDTEAFF.